This T cell receptor (beta chain) was sequenced in a study of technical replicates of blood from a few donors. The germline gives CDR1 SQVTM, CDR2 ANQGSEA. The CDR3 covers 14 residues. The V gene end was trimmed by 3 bases and the J gene end by 8 bases; junction bases not matched to a gene: 11. Data came from immunoSEQ multiplex PCR; TCRdb stores just in-frame clones and leaves some out. This table has more than 70,000 clones, 80% to 95% appearing once. This clone occurred once. This TCR came from a human donor in good health. Sequencing used T cells isolated from PBMCs. The chain carries TRBV29-1 and TRBJ1-2; 8 nucleotides line up with TRBD1. For the CDR3, the DNA is TGCAGCGTTGAGGGGGCAGGGGGCCCCTGGGGCTACACCTTC. Its protein product is CSVEGAGGPWGYTF.